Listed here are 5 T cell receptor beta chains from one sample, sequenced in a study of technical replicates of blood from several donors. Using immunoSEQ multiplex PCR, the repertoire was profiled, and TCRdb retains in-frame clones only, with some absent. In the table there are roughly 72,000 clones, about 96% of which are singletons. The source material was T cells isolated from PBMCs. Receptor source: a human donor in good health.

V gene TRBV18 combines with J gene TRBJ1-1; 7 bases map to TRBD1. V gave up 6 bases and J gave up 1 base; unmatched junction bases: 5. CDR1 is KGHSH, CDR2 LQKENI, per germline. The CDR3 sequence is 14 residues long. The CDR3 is CASSEQGSNTEAFF. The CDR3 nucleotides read TGTGCCAGCTCGGAACAGGGGTCGAACACTGAAGCTTTCTTT.

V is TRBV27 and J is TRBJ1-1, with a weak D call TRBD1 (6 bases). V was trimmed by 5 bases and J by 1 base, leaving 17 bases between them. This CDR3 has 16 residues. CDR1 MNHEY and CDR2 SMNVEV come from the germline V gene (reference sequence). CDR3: CASSTQGGRTNTEAFF. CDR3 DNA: TGTGCCAGCAGTACCCAAGGGGGAAGGACGAACACTGAAGCTTTCTTT.

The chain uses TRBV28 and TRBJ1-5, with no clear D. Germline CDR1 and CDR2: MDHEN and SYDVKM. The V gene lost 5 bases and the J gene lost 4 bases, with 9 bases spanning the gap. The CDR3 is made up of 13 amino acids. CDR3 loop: CASSKTPNQPQHF. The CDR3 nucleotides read TGTGCCAGCAGTAAGACACCGAATCAGCCCCAGCATTTT.

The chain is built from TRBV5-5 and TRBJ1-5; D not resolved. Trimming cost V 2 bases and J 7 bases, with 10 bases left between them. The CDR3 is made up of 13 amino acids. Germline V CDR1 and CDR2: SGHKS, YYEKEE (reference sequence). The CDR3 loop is CASSLLSEQPQHF. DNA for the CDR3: TGTGCCAGCAGCTTATTATCAGAACAGCCCCAGCATTTT.

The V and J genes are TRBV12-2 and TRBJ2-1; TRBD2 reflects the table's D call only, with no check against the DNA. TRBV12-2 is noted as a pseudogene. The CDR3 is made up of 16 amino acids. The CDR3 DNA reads TGTGCAAGTCGCTTCAATCCAGCGGAGGCCTACAATGAGCAGTTCTTC. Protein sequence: CASRFNPAEAYNEQFF.